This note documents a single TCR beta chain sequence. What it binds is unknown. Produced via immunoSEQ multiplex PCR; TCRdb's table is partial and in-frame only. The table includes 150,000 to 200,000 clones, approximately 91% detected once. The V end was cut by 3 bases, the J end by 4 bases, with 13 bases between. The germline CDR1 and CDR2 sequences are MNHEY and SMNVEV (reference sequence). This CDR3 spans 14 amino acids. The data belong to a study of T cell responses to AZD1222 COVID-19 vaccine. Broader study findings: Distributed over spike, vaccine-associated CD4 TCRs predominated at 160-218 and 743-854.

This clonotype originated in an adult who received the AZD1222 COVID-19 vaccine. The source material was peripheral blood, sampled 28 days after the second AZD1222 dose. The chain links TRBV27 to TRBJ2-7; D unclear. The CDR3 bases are TGTGCCAGCAGTTTGGACCCGATCGGATACGAGCAGTACTTC. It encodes CASSLDPIGYEQYF.